This T cell receptor beta chain was sequenced in a study of TIL therapy for anti-PD-1-resistant metastatic lung cancer. As for the study in general: Patients had a median age of approximately 50 years (range 38-75). Tumors carried a median about 1.5 non-synonymous mutations per megabase. A handful of tumors were EGFR-mutant and two were ALK-rearranged.

The immunoSEQ assay was v3. Here immunoSEQ multiplex PCR was the method, and the copy in TCRdb shows in-frame clones only, minus some. The data show 20,000 to 25,000 clones, with around 78% seen just once and under 9.5% held by the top ten. The CDR3 contains 12 residues. Germline CDR1 reads MNHNS; CDR2 reads SASEGT. V was shortened by 5 bases and J by 4 bases, with 6 bases between the two germline ends. Sample time point: pre-treatment sample, taken before nivolumab and TIL therapy. The receptor was isolated from a person aged 25-85 years with non-small cell lung cancer. The source material was blood, sampled at baseline. The J gene is TRBJ1-3, the V gene TRBV6-1; D is uncertain. The CDR3 spells CASSNTGNTIYF. CDR3 in DNA: TGTGCCAGCAGTAACACAGGAAACACCATATATTTT.